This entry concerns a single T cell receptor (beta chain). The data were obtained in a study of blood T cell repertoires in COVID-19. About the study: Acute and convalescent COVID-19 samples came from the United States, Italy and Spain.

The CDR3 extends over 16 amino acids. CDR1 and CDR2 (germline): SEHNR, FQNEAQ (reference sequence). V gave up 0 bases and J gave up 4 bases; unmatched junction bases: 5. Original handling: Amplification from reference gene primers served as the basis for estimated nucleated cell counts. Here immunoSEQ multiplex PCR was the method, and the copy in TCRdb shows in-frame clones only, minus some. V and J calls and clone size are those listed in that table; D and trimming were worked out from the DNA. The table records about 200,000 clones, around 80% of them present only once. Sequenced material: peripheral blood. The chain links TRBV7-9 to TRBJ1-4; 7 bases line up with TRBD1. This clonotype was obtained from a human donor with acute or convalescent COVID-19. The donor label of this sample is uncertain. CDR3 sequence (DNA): TGTGCCAGCAGCTTAGCGGGTACAGGGGTTAATGAAAAACTGTTTTTT. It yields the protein CASSLAGTGVNEKLFF.